This TCR beta chain was found in a study of blood T cell repertoires in COVID-19. Study-wide context: The cDNA or gDNA used as material had been derived from T cells, B-cell-depleted T cells, or PBMCs.

Assay used: immunoSEQ multiplex PCR; TCRdb lists only in-frame clones, some missing. The sample consists of about 120,000 clones, 70% to 80% of them appearing once. Per germline, CDR1 MNHEY and CDR2 SVGAGI. Trimming left V 6 bases short and J 8 bases short, with 8 bases between. The CDR3 contains 11 residues. This sequence was found in a woman at least 80 years old with acute or convalescent COVID-19. The J gene is TRBJ2-1, the V gene TRBV6-5; TRBD2 is a possible D gene (6 bases). Sequencing was done on a sample of peripheral blood. Here the CDR3 reads CASRGLDEQFF. The DNA of the CDR3 is TGTGCCAGCAGGGGACTCGATGAGCAGTTCTTC.